Sequencing of this T cell receptor beta chain was carried out in a study of cytomegalovirus exposure and HLA in healthy donors. Measured with immunoSEQ multiplex PCR; TCRdb has only the in-frame clones, and not every one. Among under 350,000 clones listed, around 86% were seen once. Trimming took 0 bases from V and 6 from J, leaving 19 bases between them. This CDR3 has 17 residues. Germline CDR1 SGHRS, CDR2 YFSETQ. Sequencing was done on a sample of PBMCs. V gene TRBV5-1 combines with J gene TRBJ2-1, with D perhaps matching TRBD1 (6 bases). The TCR originated in a woman between 18 and 30 years old in good health and CMV-seronegative. The CDR3 sequence is CASSLAVRTVSTNEQFF. CDR3 nucleotide sequence: TGCGCCAGCAGCTTGGCCGTTCGGACAGTAAGTACCAATGAGCAGTTCTTC.